Sequencing of this T cell receptor (beta chain) was carried out in a study of blood T cell repertoires in COVID-19. The V end lost 3 bases, the J end lost 5 bases, and 13 bases lay between the germline ends. Germline loops: CDR1 KGHSH, CDR2 LQKENI. There are 14 residues in the CDR3. Profiled with immunoSEQ multiplex PCR; TCRdb holds only in-frame clones, not every one. The sample records approximately 200,000 clones, around 86% being singletons. Sequenced: peripheral blood. V gene TRBV18 combines with J gene TRBJ2-5; D gene unclear. The clonotype comes from a human donor in a cohort sampled during active COVID-19. The CDR3, as DNA: TGTGCCAGCTCACCCCTAATCCTAAGCGAGACCCAGTACTTC. Protein: CASSPLILSETQYF. Using reference TRBV18 and TRBJ2-5 for the parts outside the CDR3, the full variable domain is NAGVMQNPRHLVRRRGQEARLRCSPMKGHSHVYWYRQLPEEGLKFMVYLQKENIIDESGMPKERFSAEFPKEGPSILRIQQVVRGDSAAYFCASSPLILSETQYFGPGTRLLVL.